The sequence of this T cell receptor beta chain was determined in a study of OX40 agonist ivuxolimab in advanced cancers. For the study at large: One hepatocellular carcinoma and a couple of cutaneous melanoma patients partially responded.

Method: immunoSEQ multiplex PCR; TCRdb's copy keeps in-frame clones and lacks some. This repertoire shows roughly 68,000 clones, about 89% found once; its top ten account for roughly 4%. Trimming removed 5 bases from V and 0 bases from J, with 18 bases in between. The V gene's germline CDR1 is SGHTA and CDR2 FQGTGA. CDR3 length: 17 residues. The receptor was derived from an adult with an advanced solid tumor such as melanoma, head and neck, liver or kidney cancer. The source material was CD4+ or CD8+ T cells sorted from blood, sampled in a trial of the OX40 agonist ivuxolimab. The chain employs TRBV7-3 and TRBJ2-3; D might be TRBD1 (5 bases). CDR3 residues: CASSPRVGAESTDTQYF. CDR3 sequence (DNA): TGTGCCAGCAGCCCCAGGGTAGGGGCAGAGAGCACAGATACGCAGTATTTT.